Listed below are T cell receptor beta chains from one sample, sequenced in a study of shared clonotypes between healthy human individuals. Sequenced by immunoSEQ multiplex PCR; TCRdb stores in-frame clones only, minus some. The sample consists of around 2.5 million clones, over 85% of them appearing once. The sequenced sample consisted of naive CD4+ T cells from PBMCs. These receptors were obtained from a man aged 18 to 29 in good health. Some clones in this sample may be carry-over from other donors' samples. Both conserved end residues are part of each CDR3. Each record gives: CDR3 length, J gene, V gene, CDR3 protein.

15 | TRBJ2-3 | TRBV7-2 | CASSQRSSNTDTQYF
17 | TRBJ1-3 | TRBV9 | CASSVVDKKYSGNTIYF
15 | TRBJ1-2 | TRBV7-2 | CASSLGNSGGYGYTF
13 | TRBJ2-5 | TRBV11-1 | CASSLSLQETQYF
15 | TRBJ2-5 | TRBV21-1 | CASANKTGNQETQYF
14 | TRBJ2-7 | TRBV2 | CASSAGTGTYEQYF
15 | TRBJ2-5 | TRBV5-1 | CASSLVGAQVGTQYF
13 | TRBJ2-3 | TRBV27 | CASSLSWVATQYF
14 | TRBJ1-1 | TRBV5-1 | CASSLGTGGAEAFF
15 | TRBJ1-3 | TRBV7-2 | CASSLGGTTGRTIYF
16 | TRBJ2-3 | TRBV28 | CASSLWGTSGRGTQYF
14 | TRBJ2-5 | TRBV14 | CASSLGGGSETQYF
15 | TRBJ2-4 | TRBV28 | CASSSPDREVNIQYF
12 | TRBJ1-1 | TRBV29-1 | CSVVGRLTEAFF
14 | TRBJ1-4 | TRBV6-1 | CASSESPSNEKLFF
12 | TRBJ2-7 | TRBV10-3 | CAIESDGYEQYF